This T cell receptor beta chain comes out of a study of shared clonotypes between healthy human individuals. On the study more broadly: Aged between 18 and 49, the donors were a couple of women and three men. Each donor's CD4 naive and CD4 memory cells filled three plates apiece, CD8 naive two, and CD8 memory one. Study outcomes and limitations: Several donors had about 5.1% of their naive CD4 clonotypes in common.

Sorted-subset replicate PCRs used about 200 ng DNA, some 33,000 T cell genomes. Here immunoSEQ multiplex PCR was the method, and the copy in TCRdb shows in-frame clones only, minus some. The sample lists roughly 330,000 clones, about 74% occurring once. As concerns this clone: The antigen remains undetermined.

Trimming left V 1 base short and J 0 bases short, with 9 bases between. CDR1 is SEHNR and CDR2 is FQNEAQ in the germline V gene (reference sequence). The CDR3 is 16 residues long. Sequencing used memory CD4+ T cells sorted from blood. The subset denotes: CD45RA-negative fraction. The rearrangement joins TRBV7-9 to TRBJ2-2; D uncertain. The receptor was isolated from a man between 25 and 39 years old in good health. The CDR3 spells CASSLVGLPNTGELFF. The CDR3 coding sequence is TGTGCCAGCAGCTTAGTAGGGCTGCCGAACACCGGGGAGCTGTTTTTT. Based on the CDR3 plus reference TRBV7-9 and TRBJ2-2, the full variable domain is DTGVSQNPRHKITKRGQNVTFRCDPISEHNRLYWYRQTLGQGPEFLTYFQNEAQLEKSRLLSDRFSAERPKGSFSTLEIQRTEQGDSAMYLCASSLVGLPNTGELFFGEGSRLTVL.